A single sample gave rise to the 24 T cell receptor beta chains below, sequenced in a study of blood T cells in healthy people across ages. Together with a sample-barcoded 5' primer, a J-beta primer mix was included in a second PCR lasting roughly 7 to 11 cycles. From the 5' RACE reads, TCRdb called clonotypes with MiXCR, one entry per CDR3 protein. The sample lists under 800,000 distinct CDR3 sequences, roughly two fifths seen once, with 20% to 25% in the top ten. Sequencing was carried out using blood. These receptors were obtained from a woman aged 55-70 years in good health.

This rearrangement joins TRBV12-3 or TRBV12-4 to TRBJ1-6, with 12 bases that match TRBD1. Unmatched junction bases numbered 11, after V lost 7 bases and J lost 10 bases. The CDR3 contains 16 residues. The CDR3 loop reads CASNQEGTGGASPLHF. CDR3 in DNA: TGTGCCAGCAACCAAGAGGGGACAGGGGGCGCCTCACCCCTCCACTTT.

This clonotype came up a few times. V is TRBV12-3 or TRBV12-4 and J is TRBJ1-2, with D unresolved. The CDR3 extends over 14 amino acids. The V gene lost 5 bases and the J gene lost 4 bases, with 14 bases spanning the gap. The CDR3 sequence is CASSPELEVYGYTF. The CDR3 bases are TGTGCCAGCAGTCCGGAGTTAGAAGTCTATGGCTACACCTTC.

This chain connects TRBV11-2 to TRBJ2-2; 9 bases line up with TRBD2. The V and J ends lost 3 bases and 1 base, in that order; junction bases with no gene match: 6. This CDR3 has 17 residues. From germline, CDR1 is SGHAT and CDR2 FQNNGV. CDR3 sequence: CASSFSPLAGNTGELFF. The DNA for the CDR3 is TGTGCCAGCAGCTTTTCGCCACTAGCGGGGAACACCGGGGAGCTGTTTTTT.

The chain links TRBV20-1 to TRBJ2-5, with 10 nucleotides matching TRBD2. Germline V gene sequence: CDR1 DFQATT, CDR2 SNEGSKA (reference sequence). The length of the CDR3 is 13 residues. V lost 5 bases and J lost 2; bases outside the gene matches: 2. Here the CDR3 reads CSAGLAAQETQYF. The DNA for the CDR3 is TGCAGTGCTGGACTAGCGGCGCAAGAGACCCAGTACTTC.

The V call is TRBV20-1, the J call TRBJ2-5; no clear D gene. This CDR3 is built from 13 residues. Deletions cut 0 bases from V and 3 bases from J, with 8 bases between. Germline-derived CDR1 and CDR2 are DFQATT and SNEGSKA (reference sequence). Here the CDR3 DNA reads TGCAGTGCTAGAGATCAGCGAAAAGAGACCCAGTACTTC. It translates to CSARDQRKETQYF.

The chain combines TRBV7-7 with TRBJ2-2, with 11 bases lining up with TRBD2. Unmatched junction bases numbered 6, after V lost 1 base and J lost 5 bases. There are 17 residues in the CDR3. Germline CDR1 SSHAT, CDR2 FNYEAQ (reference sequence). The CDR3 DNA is TGTGCCAGCAGCTTAGTAGCGGGGGGGCCATGGACCGGGGAGCTGTTTTTT. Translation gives CASSLVAGGPWTGELFF.

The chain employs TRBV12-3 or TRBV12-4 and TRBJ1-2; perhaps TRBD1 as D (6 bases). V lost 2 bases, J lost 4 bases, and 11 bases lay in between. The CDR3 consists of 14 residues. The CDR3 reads CASSLQGLVYGYTF. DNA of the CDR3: TGTGCCAGCAGTTTACAGGGGCTGGTCTATGGCTACACCTTC.

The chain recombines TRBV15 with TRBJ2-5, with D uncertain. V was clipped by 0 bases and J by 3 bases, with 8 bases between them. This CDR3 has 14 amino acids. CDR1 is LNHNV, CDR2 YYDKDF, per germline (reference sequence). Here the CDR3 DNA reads TGTGCCACCAGCAGAGATCACAGAGAAGAGACCCAGTACTTC. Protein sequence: CATSRDHREETQYF.

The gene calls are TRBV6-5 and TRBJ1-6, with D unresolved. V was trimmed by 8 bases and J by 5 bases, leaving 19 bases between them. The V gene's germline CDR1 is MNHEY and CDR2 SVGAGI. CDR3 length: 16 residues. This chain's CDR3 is CASAGYQFGDNSPLHF. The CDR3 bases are TGTGCCAGCGCCGGGTATCAATTTGGGGATAATTCACCCCTCCACTTT.

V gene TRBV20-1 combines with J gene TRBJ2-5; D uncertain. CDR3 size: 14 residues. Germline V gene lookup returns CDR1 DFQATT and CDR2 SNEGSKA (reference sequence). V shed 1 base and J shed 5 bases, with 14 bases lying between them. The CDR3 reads CSARVVGIRETQYF. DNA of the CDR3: TGCAGTGCTAGAGTTGTGGGTATTCGTGAGACCCAGTACTTC.

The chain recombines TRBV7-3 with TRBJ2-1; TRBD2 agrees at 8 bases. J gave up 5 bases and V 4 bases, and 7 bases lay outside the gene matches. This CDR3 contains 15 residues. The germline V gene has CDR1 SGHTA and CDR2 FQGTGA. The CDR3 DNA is TGTGCCAGCAGCTCCGCGGGGGGTACACACAATGAGCAGTTCTTC. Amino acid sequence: CASSSAGGTHNEQFF.

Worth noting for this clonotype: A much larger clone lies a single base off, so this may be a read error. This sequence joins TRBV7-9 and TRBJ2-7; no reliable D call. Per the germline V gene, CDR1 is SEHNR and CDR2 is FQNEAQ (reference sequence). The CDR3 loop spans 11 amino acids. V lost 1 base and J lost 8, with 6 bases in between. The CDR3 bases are TGTGCCAGCAGCTTAGGATCCAAGCAGTACTTC. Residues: CASSLGSKQYF.

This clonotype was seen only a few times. CDR3 bases: TGTGCCAGCAGCGTAGCGGTAGAAGGTTCACCCCTCCACTTT. It translates to CASSVAVEGSPLHF. The rearrangement uses TRBV9 and TRBJ1-6; the D is unclear. The CDR3 contains 14 residues. The germline gives CDR1 SGDLS, CDR2 YYNGEE. V shed 0 bases and J shed 9 bases, with 10 bases lying between them.

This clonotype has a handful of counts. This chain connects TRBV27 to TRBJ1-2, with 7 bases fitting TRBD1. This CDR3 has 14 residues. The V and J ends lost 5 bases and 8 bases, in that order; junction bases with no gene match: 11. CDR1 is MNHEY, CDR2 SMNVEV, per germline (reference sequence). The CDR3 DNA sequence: TGTGCCAGCAGTCCTCTTCGGGACAGAGGGGGCTACACCTTC. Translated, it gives CASSPLRDRGGYTF.

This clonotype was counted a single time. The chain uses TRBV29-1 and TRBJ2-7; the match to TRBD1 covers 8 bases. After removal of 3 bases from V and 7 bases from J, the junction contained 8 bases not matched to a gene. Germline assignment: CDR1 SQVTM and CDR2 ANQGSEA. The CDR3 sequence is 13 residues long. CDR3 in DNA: TGCAGCGTTGACCAGGGGGCGTCGGGAGAGCAGTACTTC. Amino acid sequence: CSVDQGASGEQYF.

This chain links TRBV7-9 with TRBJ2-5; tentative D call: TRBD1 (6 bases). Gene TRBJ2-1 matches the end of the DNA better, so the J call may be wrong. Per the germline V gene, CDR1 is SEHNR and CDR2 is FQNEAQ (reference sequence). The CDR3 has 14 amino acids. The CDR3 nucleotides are TGTGCCAGCTACCCTGGGCAGGGGCAAGAGACCCAGTTCTTC. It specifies CASYPGQGQETQFF.

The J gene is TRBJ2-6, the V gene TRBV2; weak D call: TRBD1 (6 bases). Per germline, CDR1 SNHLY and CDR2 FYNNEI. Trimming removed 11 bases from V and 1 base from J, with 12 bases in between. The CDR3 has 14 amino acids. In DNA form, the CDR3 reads TGTGCCGTAGTACAGGGATCTGGGGCCAACGTCCTGACTTTC. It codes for CAVVQGSGANVLTF.

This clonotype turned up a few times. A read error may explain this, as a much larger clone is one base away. CDR3 coding DNA: TGTGCCAGCAGTGACTCAGCCCAAGAGACCCAGTACTTC. It encodes CASSDSAQETQYF. This rearrangement joins TRBV6-5 to TRBJ2-5, with no clear D. The CDR3 contains 13 residues. Per germline, CDR1 MNHEY and CDR2 SVGAGI.

The CDR3 is CASRDARAGETQYF. The CDR3 region has the DNA TGCGCCAGCAGGGATGCGAGGGCGGGCGAGACCCAGTACTTC. V gene TRBV5-1 combines with J gene TRBJ2-5; weak D call: TRBD2 (5 bases). This CDR3 is 14 amino acids long. Trimming pared 5 bases from V and 5 bases from J, leaving 16 bases between. Germline CDR1 reads SGHRS; CDR2 reads YFSETQ.

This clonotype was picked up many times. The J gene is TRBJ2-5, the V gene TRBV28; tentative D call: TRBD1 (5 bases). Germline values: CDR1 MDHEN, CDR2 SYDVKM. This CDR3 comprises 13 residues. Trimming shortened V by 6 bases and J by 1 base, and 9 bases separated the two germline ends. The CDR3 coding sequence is TGTGCCAGCAGACCCCAGGGCCAAGAGACCCAGTACTTC. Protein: CASRPQGQETQYF.

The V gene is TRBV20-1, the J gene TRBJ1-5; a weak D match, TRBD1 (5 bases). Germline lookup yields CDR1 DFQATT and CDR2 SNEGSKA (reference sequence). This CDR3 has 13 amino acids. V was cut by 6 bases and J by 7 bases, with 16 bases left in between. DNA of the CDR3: TGCAGTGCCAGGGAGGGTAGGGCGCAGCCCCAGCATTTT. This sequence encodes CSAREGRAQPQHF.

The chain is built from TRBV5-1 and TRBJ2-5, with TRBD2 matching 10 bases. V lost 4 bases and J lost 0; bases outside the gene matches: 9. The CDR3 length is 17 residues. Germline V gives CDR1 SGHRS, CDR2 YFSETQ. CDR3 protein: CASSQMTSGLNQETQYF. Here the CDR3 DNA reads TGCGCCAGCAGCCAGATGACTAGCGGGCTAAACCAAGAGACCCAGTACTTC.

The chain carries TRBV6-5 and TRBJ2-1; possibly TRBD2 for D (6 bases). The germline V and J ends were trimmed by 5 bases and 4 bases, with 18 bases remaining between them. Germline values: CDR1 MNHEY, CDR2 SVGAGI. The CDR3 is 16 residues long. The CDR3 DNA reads TGTGCCAGCAGTCAGGGTTCTTGGGGGGTTTACAATGAGCAGTTCTTC. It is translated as CASSQGSWGVYNEQFF.

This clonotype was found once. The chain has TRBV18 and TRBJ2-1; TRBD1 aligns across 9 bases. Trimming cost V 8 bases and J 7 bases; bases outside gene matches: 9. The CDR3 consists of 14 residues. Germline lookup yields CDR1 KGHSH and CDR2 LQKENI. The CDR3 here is CASGPGQGSNEQFF. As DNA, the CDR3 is TGTGCCAGCGGACCGGGACAGGGTAGTAATGAGCAGTTCTTC.